This TCR beta chain was captured in a study of Ad26.COV2.S vaccination and SARS-CoV-2 variants. Study summary: Participants got Ad26.COV2.S intramuscularly, once or twice 56 days apart.

General observations from the study: CD8+ and CD4+ T cells specific for spike reportedly responded with substantial breadth after vaccination.

The CDR3 is 15 amino acids. Germline V CDR1 and CDR2: SNHLY, FYNNEI. Trimming removed 3 bases at V and 2 bases at J, with 14 bases between. Treatment meaning: around 19 received Ad26.COV2.S at low or high dose, single or two shots; several received placebo; per-sample allocation not given. Specimens were obtained on day 63 following the first vaccine or placebo injection. Vaccination used an Ad26 vector expressing Wuhan-strain SARS-CoV-2 spike. Repertoires were generated with immunoSEQ multiplex PCR, while TCRdb's copy carries only in-frame clones and drops some. This sample has roughly 390,000 clones, with about 85% found just once. This clone appeared a few times. Its specificity is unknown.

This chain connects TRBV2 to TRBJ2-7; maybe TRBD1 (6 bases). This sequence originates from a person between 18 and 59 years old who received the Ad26.COV2.S COVID-19 vaccine or a placebo. The specimen comprised peripheral blood, sampled in a trial of Ad26.COV2.S vaccine versus placebo. This CDR3 is CASSDDTGITYEQYF. For the CDR3, the DNA is TGTGCCAGCAGTGATGATACAGGGATCACCTACGAGCAGTACTTC.